This T cell receptor (beta chain) was sequenced for a study of T cells in Graves' hyperthyroidism and ophthalmopathy. The CDR3 runs 13 residues. Deletions cut 3 bases from V and 3 bases from J, with 11 bases between. Germline V gene lookup returns CDR1 GTSNPN and CDR2 SVGIG (reference sequence). This clonotype was detected many times. Its target is unknown. Using RNA transcripts as the source, TCR beta CDR3 regions were amplified. TCR CDR3 underwent first-round RT-PCR with the HTBI primer set. MiXCR, applied by TCRdb to the multiplex PCR reads, yields one record per CDR3 protein. The sample has around 610,000 distinct CDR3 sequences; roughly 15% are singletons. Study-wide results and limits: Expanded thyroid clonotypes (above 0.001) were mostly also found in blood. The model foresaw ophthalmopathy a median approximately 6.3 months prior to onset.

PBMCs came from 9 to 10 ml fresh peripheral blood. The source of this sequence is a woman in her thirties or forties with Graves' ophthalmopathy. The J gene is TRBJ1-2, the V gene TRBV30; a weak D match, TRBD1 (6 bases). Sequencing was done on a sample of blood. CDR3 nucleotide sequence: TGTGCCTGGAGGGAGGGGGTTCACTATGGCTACACCTTC. Translating gives CAWREGVHYGYTF.